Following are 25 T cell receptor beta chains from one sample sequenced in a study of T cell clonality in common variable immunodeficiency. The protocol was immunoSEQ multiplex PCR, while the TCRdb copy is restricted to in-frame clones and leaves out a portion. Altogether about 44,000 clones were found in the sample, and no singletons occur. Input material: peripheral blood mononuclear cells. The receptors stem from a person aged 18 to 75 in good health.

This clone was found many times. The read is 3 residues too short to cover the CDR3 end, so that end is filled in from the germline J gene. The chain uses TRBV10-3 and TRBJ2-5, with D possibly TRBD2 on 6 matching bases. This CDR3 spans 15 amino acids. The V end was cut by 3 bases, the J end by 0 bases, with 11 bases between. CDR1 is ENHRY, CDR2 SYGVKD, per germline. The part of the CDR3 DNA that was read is TGTGCCATCAGTGAATTGGGGGGATACCAAGAGACC. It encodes CAISELGGYQET. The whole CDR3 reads CAISELGGYQETQYF.

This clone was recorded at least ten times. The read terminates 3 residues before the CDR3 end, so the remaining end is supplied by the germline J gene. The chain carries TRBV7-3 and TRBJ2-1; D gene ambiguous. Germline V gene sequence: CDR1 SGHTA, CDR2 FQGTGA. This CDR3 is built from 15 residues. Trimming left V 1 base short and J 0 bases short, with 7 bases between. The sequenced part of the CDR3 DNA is TGTGCCAGCAGCTTAAGTACATCCTCCTACAATGAG. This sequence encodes CASSLSTSSYNE. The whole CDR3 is CASSLSTSSYNEQFF.

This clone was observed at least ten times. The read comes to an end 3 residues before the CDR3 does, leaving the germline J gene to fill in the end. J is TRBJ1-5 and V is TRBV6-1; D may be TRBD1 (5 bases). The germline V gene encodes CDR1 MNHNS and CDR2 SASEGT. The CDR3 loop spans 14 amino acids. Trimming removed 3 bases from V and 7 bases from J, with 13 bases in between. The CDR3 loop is CASSDARGRQPQHF. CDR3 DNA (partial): TGTGCCAGCAGTGACGCAAGGGGTCGGCAGCCC.

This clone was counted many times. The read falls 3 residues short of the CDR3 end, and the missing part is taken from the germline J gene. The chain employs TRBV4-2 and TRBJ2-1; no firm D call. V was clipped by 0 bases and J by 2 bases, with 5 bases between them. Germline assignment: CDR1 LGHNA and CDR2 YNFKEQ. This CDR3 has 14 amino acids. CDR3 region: CASSQDNPYNEQFF. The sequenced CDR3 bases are TGTGCCAGCAGCCAAGATAATCCCTACAATGAG.

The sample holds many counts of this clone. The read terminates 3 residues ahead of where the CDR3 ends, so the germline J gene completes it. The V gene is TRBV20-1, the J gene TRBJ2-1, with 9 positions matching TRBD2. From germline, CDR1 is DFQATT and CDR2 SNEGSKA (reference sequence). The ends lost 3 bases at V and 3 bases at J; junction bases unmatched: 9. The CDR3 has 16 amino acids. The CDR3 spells CSASDFSGSGYNEQFF. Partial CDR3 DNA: TGCAGTGCTAGCGACTTTAGCGGGAGTGGCTACAATGAG.

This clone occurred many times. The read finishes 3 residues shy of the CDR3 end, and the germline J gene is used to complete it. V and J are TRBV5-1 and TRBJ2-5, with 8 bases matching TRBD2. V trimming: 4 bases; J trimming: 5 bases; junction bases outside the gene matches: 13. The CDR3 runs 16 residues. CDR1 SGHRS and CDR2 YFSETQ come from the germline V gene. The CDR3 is CASSLVSVSGAETQYF. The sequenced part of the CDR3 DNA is TGCGCCAGCAGCCTCGTCTCGGTTAGCGGGGCTGAGACC.

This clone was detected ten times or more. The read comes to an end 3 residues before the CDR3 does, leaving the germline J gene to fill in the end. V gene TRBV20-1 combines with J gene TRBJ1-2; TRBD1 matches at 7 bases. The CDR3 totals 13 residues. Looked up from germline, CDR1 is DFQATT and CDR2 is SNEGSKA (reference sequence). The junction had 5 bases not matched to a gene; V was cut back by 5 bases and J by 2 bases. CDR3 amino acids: CSAPGQINYGYTF. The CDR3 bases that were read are TGCAGTGCTCCGGGACAGATCAACTATGGC.

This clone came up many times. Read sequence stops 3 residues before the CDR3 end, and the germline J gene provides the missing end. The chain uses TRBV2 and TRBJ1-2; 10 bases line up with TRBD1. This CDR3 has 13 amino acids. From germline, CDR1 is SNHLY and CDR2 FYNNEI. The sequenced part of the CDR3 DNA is TGTGCCAGCAGGGAGGACAGGGGGAGTTGG. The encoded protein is CASREDRGSW. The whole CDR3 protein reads CASREDRGSWYTF.

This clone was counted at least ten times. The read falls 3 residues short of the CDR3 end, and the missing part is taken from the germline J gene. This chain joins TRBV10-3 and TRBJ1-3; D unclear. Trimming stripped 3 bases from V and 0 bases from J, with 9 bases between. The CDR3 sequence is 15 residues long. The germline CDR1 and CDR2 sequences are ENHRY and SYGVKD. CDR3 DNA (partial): TGTGCCATCAGTGAACCAGGAGTCTCTGGAAACACC. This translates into CAISEPGVSGNT. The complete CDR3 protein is CAISEPGVSGNTIYF.

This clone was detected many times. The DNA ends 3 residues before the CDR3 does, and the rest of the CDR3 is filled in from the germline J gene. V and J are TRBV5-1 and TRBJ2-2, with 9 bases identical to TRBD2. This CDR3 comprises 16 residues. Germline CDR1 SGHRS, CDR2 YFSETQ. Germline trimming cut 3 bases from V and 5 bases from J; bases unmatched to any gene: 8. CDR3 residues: CASSYAAGGYTGELFF. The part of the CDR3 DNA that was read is TGCGCCAGCAGCTACGCAGCGGGGGGTTATACCGGGGAG.

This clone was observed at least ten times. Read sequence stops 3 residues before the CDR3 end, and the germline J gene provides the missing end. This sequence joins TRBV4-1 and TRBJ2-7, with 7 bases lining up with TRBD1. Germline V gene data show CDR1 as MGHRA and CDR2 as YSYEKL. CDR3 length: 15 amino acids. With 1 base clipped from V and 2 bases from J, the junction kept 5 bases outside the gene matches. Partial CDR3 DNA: TGCGCCAGCAGCCAAGGACAGGGTCCAACCTACGAG. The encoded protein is CASSQGQGPTYE. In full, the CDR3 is CASSQGQGPTYEQYF.

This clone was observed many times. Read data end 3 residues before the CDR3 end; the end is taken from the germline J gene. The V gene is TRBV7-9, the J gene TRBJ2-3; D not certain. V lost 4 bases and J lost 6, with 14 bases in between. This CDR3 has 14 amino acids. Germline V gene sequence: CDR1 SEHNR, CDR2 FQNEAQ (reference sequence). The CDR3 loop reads CASSSRALADTQYF. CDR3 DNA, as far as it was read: TGTGCCAGCAGCTCAAGGGCGTTGGCCGATACG.

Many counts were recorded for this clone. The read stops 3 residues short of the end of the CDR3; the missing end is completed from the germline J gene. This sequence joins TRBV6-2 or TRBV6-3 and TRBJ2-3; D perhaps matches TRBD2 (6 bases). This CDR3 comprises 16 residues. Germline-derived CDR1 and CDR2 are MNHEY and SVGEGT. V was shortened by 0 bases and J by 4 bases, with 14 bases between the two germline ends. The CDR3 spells CASSYSPGWRADTQYF. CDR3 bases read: TGTGCCAGCAGTTACTCGCCAGGGTGGAGGGCAGATACG.

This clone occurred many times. CDR3 sequence reads: CSASGGGLDTQYF. CDR3 DNA, as far as it was read: TGCAGTGCCAGCGGTGGCGGTTTGGATACG. The rearrangement uses TRBV20-1 and TRBJ2-3, with a possible D match to TRBD2 (5 bases). The read terminates 3 residues ahead of where the CDR3 ends, so the germline J gene completes it. This CDR3 comprises 13 residues. Per germline, CDR1 DFQATT and CDR2 SNEGSKA (reference sequence). V gave up 6 bases and J gave up 6 bases, with 16 bases separating them.

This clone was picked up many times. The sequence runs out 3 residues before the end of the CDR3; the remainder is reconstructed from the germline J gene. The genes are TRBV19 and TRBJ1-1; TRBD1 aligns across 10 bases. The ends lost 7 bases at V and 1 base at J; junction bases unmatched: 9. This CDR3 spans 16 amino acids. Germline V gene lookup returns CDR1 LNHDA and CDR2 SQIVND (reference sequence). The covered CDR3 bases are TGTGCCAGTACCCCCGGACAGGGGGTGACGAACACTGAA. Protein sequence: CASTPGQGVTNTE. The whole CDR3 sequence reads CASTPGQGVTNTEAFF.

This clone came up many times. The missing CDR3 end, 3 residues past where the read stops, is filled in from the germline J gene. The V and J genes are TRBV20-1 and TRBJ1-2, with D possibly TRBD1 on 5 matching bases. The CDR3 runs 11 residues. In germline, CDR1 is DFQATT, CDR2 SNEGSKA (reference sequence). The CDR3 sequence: CNGQPNYGYTF. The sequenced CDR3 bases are TGCAACGGACAACCAAACTATGGC.

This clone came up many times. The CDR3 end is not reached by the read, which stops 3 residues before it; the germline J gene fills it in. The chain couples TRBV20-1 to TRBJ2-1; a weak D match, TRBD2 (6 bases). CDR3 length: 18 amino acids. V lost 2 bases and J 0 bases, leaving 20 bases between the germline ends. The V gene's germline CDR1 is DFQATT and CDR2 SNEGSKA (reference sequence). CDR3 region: CSARPYGTLPSSYNEQFF. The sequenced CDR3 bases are TGCAGTGCTAGACCTTACGGGACTCTACCGAGCTCCTACAATGAG.

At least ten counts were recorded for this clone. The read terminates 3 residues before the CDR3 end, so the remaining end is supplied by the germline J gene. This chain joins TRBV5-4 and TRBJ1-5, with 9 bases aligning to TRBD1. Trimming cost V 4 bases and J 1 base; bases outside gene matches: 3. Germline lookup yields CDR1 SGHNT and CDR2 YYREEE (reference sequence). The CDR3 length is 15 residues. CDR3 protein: CASSMDRGSNQPQHF. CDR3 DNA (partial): TGTGCCAGCAGCATGGACAGGGGAAGCAATCAGCCC.

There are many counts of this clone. CDR3: CSAETGTLAKNIQYF. The CDR3 bases that were read are TGCAGTGCGGAGACAGGGACCTTAGCCAAAAACATT. V and J are TRBV20-1 and TRBJ2-4, with 7 bases matching TRBD1. From the germline J gene comes the end of the CDR3, since the read stops 3 residues before it. CDR1 is DFQATT and CDR2 is SNEGSKA in the germline V gene (reference sequence). This CDR3 is 15 amino acids long. The J segment lost 0 bases and the V segment lost 6 bases, leaving 8 bases of the junction unmatched.

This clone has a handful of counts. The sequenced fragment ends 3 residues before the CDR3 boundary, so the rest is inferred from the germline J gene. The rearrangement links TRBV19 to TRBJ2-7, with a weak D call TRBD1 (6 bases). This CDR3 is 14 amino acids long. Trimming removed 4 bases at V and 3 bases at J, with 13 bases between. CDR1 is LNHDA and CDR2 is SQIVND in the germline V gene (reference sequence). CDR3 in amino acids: CASSTRTVSYEQYF. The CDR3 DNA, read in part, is TGTGCCAGTAGTACCAGGACAGTGAGCTACGAG.

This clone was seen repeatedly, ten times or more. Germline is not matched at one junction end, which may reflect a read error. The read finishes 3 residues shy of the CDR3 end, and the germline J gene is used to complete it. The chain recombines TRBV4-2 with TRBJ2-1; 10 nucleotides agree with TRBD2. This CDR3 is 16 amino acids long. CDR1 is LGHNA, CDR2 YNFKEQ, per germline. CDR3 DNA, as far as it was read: TGCGCCAGCAGCCAAGATCCTAGCGGGGGAGTCAATGAG. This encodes CASSQDPSGGVNE. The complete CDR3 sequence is CASSQDPSGGVNEQFF.

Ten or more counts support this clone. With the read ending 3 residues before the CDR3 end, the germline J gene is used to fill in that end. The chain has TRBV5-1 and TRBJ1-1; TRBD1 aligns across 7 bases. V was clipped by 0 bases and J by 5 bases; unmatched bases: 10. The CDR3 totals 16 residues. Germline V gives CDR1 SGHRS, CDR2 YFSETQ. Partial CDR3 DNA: TGCGCCAGCAGCTTGGGGGCTTACAGGGGACGAACTGAA. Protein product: CASSLGAYRGRTE. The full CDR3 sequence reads CASSLGAYRGRTEAFF. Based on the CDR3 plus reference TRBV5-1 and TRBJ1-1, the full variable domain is KAGVTQTPRYLIKTRGQQVTLSCSPISGHRSVSWYQQTPGQGLQFLFEYFSETQRNKGNFPGRFSGRQFSNSRSEMNVSTLELGDSALYLCASSLGAYRGRTEAFFGQGTRLTVV.

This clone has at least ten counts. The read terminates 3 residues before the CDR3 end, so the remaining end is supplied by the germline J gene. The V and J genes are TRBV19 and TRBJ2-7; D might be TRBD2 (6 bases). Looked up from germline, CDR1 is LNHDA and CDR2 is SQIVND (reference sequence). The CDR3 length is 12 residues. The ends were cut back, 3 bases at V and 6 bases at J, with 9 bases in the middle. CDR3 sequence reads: CASSIQEGEQYF. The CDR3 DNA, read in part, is TGTGCCAGTAGTATTCAGGAGGGCGAG.

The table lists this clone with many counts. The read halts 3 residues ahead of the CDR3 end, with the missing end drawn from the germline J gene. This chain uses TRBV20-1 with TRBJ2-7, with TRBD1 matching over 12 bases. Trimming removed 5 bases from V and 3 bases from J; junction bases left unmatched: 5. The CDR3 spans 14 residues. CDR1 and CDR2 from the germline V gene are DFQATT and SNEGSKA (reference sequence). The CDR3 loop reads CSARDRGHLYEQYF. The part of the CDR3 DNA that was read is TGCAGTGCTCGGGACAGGGGGCATCTCTACGAG.

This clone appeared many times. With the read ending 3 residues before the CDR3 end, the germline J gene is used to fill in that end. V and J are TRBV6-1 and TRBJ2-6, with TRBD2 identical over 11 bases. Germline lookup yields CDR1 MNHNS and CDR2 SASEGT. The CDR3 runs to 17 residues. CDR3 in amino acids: CASSEVLSGRASGVLTF. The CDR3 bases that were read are TGTGCCAGCAGTGAAGTGCTTAGCGGGAGGGCAAGCGGTGTC.